This TCR beta chain was sequenced during a study of shared clonotypes between healthy human individuals. Sorted subsets were amplified in replicate PCRs using about 210 ng DNA, roughly 30,000 T cell genomes. Data came from immunoSEQ multiplex PCR; TCRdb stores just in-frame clones and leaves some out. The table lists under 750,000 clones, roughly 72% of them singletons. Germline assignment: CDR1 SGHRS and CDR2 YFSETQ. Trimming cost V 0 bases and J 9 bases, with 13 bases left between them. This CDR3 has 14 amino acids. The sequencing sample was made of memory CD4+ T cells sorted from blood. Subset meaning: CD45RA-negative fraction. This receptor was obtained from a woman between 25 and 40 years old in good health. The V and J genes are TRBV5-1 and TRBJ2-1, with D possibly called TRBD1 or TRBD2 (5 bases each). In nucleotides, the CDR3 is TGCGCCAGCAGCTTGGCCGTGGGGGTACTTGAGCAGTTCTTC. This sequence encodes CASSLAVGVLEQFF.